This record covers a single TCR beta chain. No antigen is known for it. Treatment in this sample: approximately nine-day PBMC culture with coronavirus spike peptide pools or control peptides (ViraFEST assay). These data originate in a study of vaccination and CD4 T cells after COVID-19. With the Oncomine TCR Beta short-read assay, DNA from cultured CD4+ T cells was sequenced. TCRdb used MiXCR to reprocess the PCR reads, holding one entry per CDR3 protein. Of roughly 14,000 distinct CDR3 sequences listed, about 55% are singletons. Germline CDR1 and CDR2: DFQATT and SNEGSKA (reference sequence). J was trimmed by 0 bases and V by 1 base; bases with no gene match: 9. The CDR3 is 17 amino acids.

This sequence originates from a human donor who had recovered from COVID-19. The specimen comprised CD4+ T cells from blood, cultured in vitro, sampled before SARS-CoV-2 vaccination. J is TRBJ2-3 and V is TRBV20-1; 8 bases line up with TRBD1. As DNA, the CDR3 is TGCAGTGCTAGAGGAAGTGGACAGGGCTTTAGCACAGATACGCAGTATTTT. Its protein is CSARGSGQGFSTDTQYF.